This paragraph reports one T cell receptor beta chain. Its specificity is unknown. The V end was cut by 4 bases, the J end by 3 bases, with 10 bases between. The length of the CDR3 is 13 residues. Germline assignment: CDR1 MNHEY and CDR2 SMNVEV (reference sequence). The table came from immunoSEQ multiplex PCR; TCRdb's copy has only in-frame clones and leaves some out. The top ten clones hold 0.75% to 1% of a sample with about 190,000 clones, approximately 91% of them seen once. These data belong to a study of T cell responses to AZD1222 COVID-19 vaccine. General study results and limits: Across the whole spike, CD4 TCRs peaked at regions 160-218 and 743-854. Following two doses of AZD1222, Spike-specific TCR breadth and depth rose.

This chain uses TRBV27 with TRBJ2-7; D remains ambiguous. The sequence came from an adult in good health. The sample in question was peripheral blood, obtained on day 0 of AZD1222 vaccination. The CDR3 loop is CASSSYGGYEQYF. The CDR3 DNA reads TGTGCCAGCAGTTCCTATGGCGGCTACGAGCAGTACTTC.